Listed below are T cell receptor beta chains from one sample, sequenced in a study of patients and donors after allogeneic stem cell transplantation. TCRdb re-derived calls from the RT-PCR reads in MiXCR, one entry per CDR3 protein. The sample lists approximately 220,000 distinct CDR3 sequences, over 30% occurring once. The sequencing sample was made of blood, either unsorted or a sorted T cell fraction (not recorded which). These receptor sequences come from a human donor who was either an allogeneic HSCT recipient or a stem cell or donor lymphocyte infusion donor (not recorded which). It is not recorded whose cells these are; they may come from a transplant donor. The CDR3 runs from the conserved cysteine through the conserved F or W. The order of the fields is D gene, clone size, V gene, J gene, CDR3 DNA, CDR3 protein. D genes are given only for firm matches. Clone size is stated in some rows and not others, as once, few, many or a class when expanded.

D gene: TRBD1
clone size: NA
V gene: TRBV20-1
J gene: TRBJ2-7
CDR3 DNA: TGCAGTGCTCCTTTCCCGACAGGGGCCTACGAGCAGTACTTC
CDR3 protein: CSAPFPTGAYEQYF

D gene: TRBD1
clone size: NA
V gene: TRBV20-1
J gene: TRBJ2-7
CDR3 DNA: TGCAGTGCTAGAGGGGGACAGTACTACGAGCAGTACTTC
CDR3 protein: CSARGGQYYEQYF

D gene: NA
clone size: NA
V gene: TRBV20-1
J gene: TRBJ1-4
CDR3 DNA: TGCAGTGCTAGACCTGTGGGGAGCCCTAATGAAAAACTGTTTTTT
CDR3 protein: CSARPVGSPNEKLFF

D gene: NA
clone size: once
V gene: TRBV18
J gene: TRBJ2-5
CDR3 DNA: TGTGCCAGCTCACCACCGATAGTGGAGACCCAGTACTTC
CDR3 protein: CASSPPIVETQYF

D gene: NA
clone size: NA
V gene: TRBV12-3/TRBV12-4
J gene: TRBJ2-6
CDR3 DNA: TGTGCCACCAGGGACTTCAAGGGGTCTGGGGCCAACGTCCTGACTTTC
CDR3 protein: CATRDFKGSGANVLTF

D gene: TRBD1
clone size: NA
V gene: TRBV6-5
J gene: TRBJ2-7
CDR3 DNA: TGTGCCAGCAGTTACTCGACAGGGGTAGATTACGAGCAGTACTTC
CDR3 protein: CASSYSTGVDYEQYF

D gene: TRBD1
clone size: NA
V gene: TRBV9
J gene: TRBJ1-1
CDR3 DNA: TGTGCCAGCAGTACCATACAGGGGGGCACTGAAGCTTTCTTT
CDR3 protein: CASSTIQGGTEAFF

D gene: NA
clone size: many
V gene: TRBV12-3/TRBV12-4
J gene: TRBJ1-2
CDR3 DNA: TGTGCCAGCAGTTTATCGACTCGGGGCTACACCTTC
CDR3 protein: CASSLSTRGYTF

D gene: NA
clone size: few
V gene: TRBV28
J gene: TRBJ1-2
CDR3 DNA: TGTGCCAGCAGTTTAGGACGCGGCTACACCTTC
CDR3 protein: CASSLGRGYTF

D gene: TRBD1
clone size: NA
V gene: TRBV10-3
J gene: TRBJ1-2
CDR3 DNA: TGTGCCATCAGTGAAAGGGGGACAGGCGTTGGCTACACCTTC
CDR3 protein: CAISERGTGVGYTF

D gene: NA
clone size: few
V gene: TRBV25-1
J gene: TRBJ1-1
CDR3 DNA: TGTGCCAGCAGACTTAACCGGGGTACCGAAGCTTTCTTT
CDR3 protein: CASRLNRGTEAFF

D gene: NA
clone size: NA
V gene: TRBV10-3
J gene: TRBJ1-5
CDR3 DNA: TGTGCCATCAGTGAGTCGAAGGGGAGCAATCAGCCCCAGCATTTT
CDR3 protein: CAISESKGSNQPQHF

D gene: TRBD2
clone size: NA
V gene: TRBV5-5
J gene: TRBJ2-3
CDR3 DNA: TGTGCCAGCAGCTTGGCTGGCGCGGGGGTGCTCACAGATACGCAGTATTTT
CDR3 protein: CASSLAGAGVLTDTQYF

D gene: NA
clone size: few
V gene: TRBV20-1
J gene: TRBJ1-2
CDR3 DNA: TGCAGTGCTAGGGGAAGGGGATACGACAGATTCTATGGCTACACCTTC
CDR3 protein: CSARGRGYDRFYGYTF

D gene: NA
clone size: NA
V gene: TRBV29-1
J gene: TRBJ2-5
CDR3 DNA: TGCAGCGTTGATAGTCCGAACCAAGAGACCCAGTACTTC
CDR3 protein: CSVDSPNQETQYF

D gene: TRBD1
clone size: few
V gene: TRBV12-3/TRBV12-4
J gene: TRBJ1-2
CDR3 DNA: TGTGCCAGCATCCCGGGACAGGGGTCTTATGGCTACACCTTC
CDR3 protein: CASIPGQGSYGYTF

D gene: NA
clone size: few
V gene: TRBV12-3/TRBV12-4
J gene: TRBJ1-5
CDR3 DNA: TGTGCCAGCAGTTTACTCAGGCAGCCCCAGCATTTT
CDR3 protein: CASSLLRQPQHF

D gene: NA
clone size: NA
V gene: TRBV7-9
J gene: TRBJ2-1
CDR3 DNA: TGTGCCAGCAGCTTGGGACCTTTCTCCTACAATGAGCAGTTCTTC
CDR3 protein: CASSLGPFSYNEQFF

D gene: TRBD1
clone size: few
V gene: TRBV20-1
J gene: TRBJ1-5
CDR3 DNA: TGCAGTGCTAGCTCAGGGGGCCGTCAGCCCCAGCATTTT
CDR3 protein: CSASSGGRQPQHF

D gene: NA
clone size: NA
V gene: TRBV27
J gene: TRBJ1-5
CDR3 DNA: TGTGCCAGCAGTTTAAGTCTCCAGGGAAGCAATCAGCCCCAGCATTTT
CDR3 protein: CASSLSLQGSNQPQHF

D gene: NA
clone size: NA
V gene: TRBV29-1
J gene: TRBJ2-1
CDR3 DNA: TGCAGCGCCCCGACAGGTTCCAATGAGCAGTTCTTC
CDR3 protein: CSAPTGSNEQFF

D gene: TRBD1
clone size: NA
V gene: TRBV10-3
J gene: TRBJ2-7
CDR3 DNA: TGTGCCATCAGTGGTTACGACAGGGACTACGAGCAGTACTTC
CDR3 protein: CAISGYDRDYEQYF

D gene: TRBD1
clone size: NA
V gene: TRBV12-3/TRBV12-4
J gene: TRBJ1-2
CDR3 DNA: TGTGCCAGCAGACGGACAGGGGTTTATGGCTACACCTTC
CDR3 protein: CASRRTGVYGYTF

D gene: NA
clone size: NA
V gene: TRBV15
J gene: TRBJ1-1
CDR3 DNA: TGTGCTACCACCCCAGGGGTCGGGAACACTGAAGCTTTCTTT
CDR3 protein: CATTPGVGNTEAFF

D gene: TRBD1
clone size: NA
V gene: TRBV24-1
J gene: TRBJ2-5
CDR3 DNA: TGTGCCACCAGTGACCCCGGGACAGGGGTTCAAGAGACCCAGTACTTC
CDR3 protein: CATSDPGTGVQETQYF

D gene: TRBD1
clone size: NA
V gene: TRBV4-3
J gene: TRBJ1-2
CDR3 DNA: TGCGCCAGCAGCCAGGGGAGGACAGGGTCCGGCTACACCTTC
CDR3 protein: CASSQGRTGSGYTF

D gene: NA
clone size: few
V gene: TRBV12-3/TRBV12-4
J gene: TRBJ1-6
CDR3 DNA: TGTGCCAGCAGTGACAATTCACCCCTCCACTTT
CDR3 protein: CASSDNSPLHF